The clone carrying this TCR beta chain was recorded once. The data were obtained in a study of control samples from healthy donors and cancer patients. Measured with immunoSEQ multiplex PCR; TCRdb has only the in-frame clones, and not every one. The top ten clones hold 1.5% to 2% of a sample with over 30,000 clones, around 83% of them seen once. Unmatched junction bases numbered 6, after V lost 4 bases and J lost 0 bases. CDR1 WNHNN and CDR2 SYGVQD come from the germline V gene (reference sequence). The CDR3 covers 16 residues. V and J are TRBV10-1 and TRBJ2-1; TRBD1 aligns across 7 bases. The clonotype originates from a woman aged 40 to 55 with lung cancer. Sequencing used PBMCs. CDR3 in amino acids: CASSGGTASSYNEQFF. The CDR3 bases are TGCGCCAGCAGTGGGGGGACAGCAAGCTCCTACAATGAGCAGTTCTTC.